One and the same sample provided the 6 T cell receptor beta chains below, sequenced in a study of blood T cell repertoires in COVID-19. Generated by immunoSEQ multiplex PCR, the TCRdb table keeps only in-frame clones and is missing some. There are roughly 250,000 clones in the sample; 84% occur only once, and 1.5% lies in the top ten. Source material: peripheral blood. All receptors come from a woman aged 40-49 years who had recovered from COVID-19.

The rearrangement joins TRBV6-5 to TRBJ2-7; D might be TRBD1 (6 bases). Germline V gene data show CDR1 as MNHEY and CDR2 as SVGAGI. CDR3 length: 14 amino acids. Trimming took off 2 bases at V and 5 bases at J, with 13 bases between the two ends. Here the CDR3 DNA reads TGTGCCAGCAGTTACAATGGTCCAGGGGACGAGCAGTACTTC. Translating gives CASSYNGPGDEQYF.

V and J are TRBV5-8 and TRBJ2-5; a possible D gene is TRBD2 (5 bases). The CDR3 covers 11 residues. V was clipped by 4 bases and J by 9 bases, with 10 bases between them. Per germline, CDR1 SGHTS and CDR2 YDEGEE. The CDR3 region is CASSGRGSQYF. Here the CDR3 DNA reads TGTGCCAGCAGCGGGAGAGGATCCCAGTACTTC.

The chain employs TRBV13 and TRBJ2-1, with 8 bases that match TRBD2. J gave up 8 bases and V 5 bases, and 5 bases lay outside the gene matches. The CDR3 runs to 13 residues. Germline V gene sequence: CDR1 PRHDT, CDR2 FYEKMQ (reference sequence). The CDR3 reads CASSRTGGDEQFF. Written as DNA, the CDR3 is TGTGCCAGCAGCCGAACGGGGGGGGATGAGCAGTTCTTC.

In its sample, this clone was seen a few times. This sequence joins TRBV11-2 and TRBJ1-6; D is uncertain. This CDR3 region has 19 residues. CDR1 is SGHAT and CDR2 is FQNNGV in the germline V gene. Between the trimmed V and J ends, which lost 3 bases and 8 bases, there was a span of 26 bases. The DNA of the CDR3 is TGTGCCAGCAGCTTGTCCGCGTTACGGTGGTATAACCAATATTCACCCCTCCACTTT. Translated: CASSLSALRWYNQYSPLHF.

This clone was found a few times. This chain links TRBV28 with TRBJ1-6; D unclear. V dropped 2 bases and J dropped 0 bases, with 5 bases sitting between them. Germline-derived CDR1 and CDR2 are MDHEN and SYDVKM. This CDR3 spans 15 amino acids. The CDR3 sequence: CASSLESSYNSPLHF. CDR3 bases: TGTGCCAGCAGTTTAGAGAGCTCCTATAATTCACCCCTCCACTTT.

The chain couples TRBV6-4 to TRBJ1-6; TRBD1 matches 7 bases. This CDR3 comprises 15 residues. After removal of 3 bases from V and 9 bases from J, the junction contained 8 bases not matched to a gene. Germline CDR1 and CDR2: MRHNA and SNTAGT. The CDR3 DNA follows: TGTGCCAGCAGTGAAGACGGAGGGGGCGGTTCACCCCTCCACTTT. Its protein is CASSEDGGGGSPLHF.